These 11 T cell receptor beta chains share one sample of origin, sequenced in a study of T cell repertoires in cytomegalovirus infection. These receptors' antigens are unknown. Each CDR3 protein gets one entry after TCRdb re-called the reads with MiXCR. The profile shows approximately 500,000 distinct CDR3 sequences, more than 30% of them singletons. The sample consisted of cultured PBMCs, taken from culture after CMV antigen stimulation. The receptors were sampled from a human donor in good health (CMV status not recorded). Some clones in this sample may be carry-over from other donors' samples.

This clonotype was observed a handful of times. V and J are TRBV12-3 or TRBV12-4 and TRBJ1-3, with unresolved D. Trimming pared 5 bases from V and 4 bases from J, leaving 18 bases between. The CDR3 totals 16 residues. The CDR3 region is CASSHNGDASGNTIYF. The CDR3 DNA is TGTGCCAGCAGTCACAACGGAGACGCCTCAGGAAACACCATATATTTT.

This clonotype was seen a handful of times. This rearrangement joins TRBV27 to TRBJ2-3; D gene ambiguous. CDR3 length: 14 residues. V lost 6 bases to trimming and J lost 6 bases, with 16 bases between them. Germline V gene sequence: CDR1 MNHEY, CDR2 SMNVEV (reference sequence). This CDR3 is CASSPGLGGDTQYF. The CDR3 nucleotides read TGTGCCAGCAGCCCGGGCCTCGGCGGCGATACGCAGTATTTT.

The chain uses TRBV4-3 and TRBJ1-1, with 9 bases matching TRBD1. The length of the CDR3 is 15 residues. V shed 3 bases, J shed 12 bases, and the junction held 14 bases outside the gene matches. The V gene's germline CDR1 is LGHNA and CDR2 YSLEER. CDR3 DNA sequence: TGCGCCAGCAGCCAGGCTCTCACAGGGGGCGCCGGGTCTTTCTTT. Translating gives CASSQALTGGAGSFF.

This clonotype was seen more than once but under ten times. The J gene is TRBJ2-1, the V gene TRBV6-2 or TRBV6-3; no reliable D call. Trimming stripped 5 bases from V and 2 bases from J, with 10 bases between. The germline CDR1 and CDR2 sequences are MNHEY and SVGEGT. The CDR3 totals 14 residues. The CDR3, as DNA: TGTGCCAGCAGTCCTGCAGTACCCTACAATGAGCAGTTCTTC. Amino acids: CASSPAVPYNEQFF.

This chain links TRBV19 with TRBJ1-2; D unresolved. The germline V gene encodes CDR1 LNHDA and CDR2 SQIVND (reference sequence). V dropped 5 bases and J dropped 8 bases, with 15 bases sitting between them. CDR3 length: 13 amino acids. CDR3 amino acids: CASSPTPPDGYTF. CDR3 nucleotide sequence: TGTGCCAGTAGTCCGACTCCTCCGGACGGCTACACCTTC.

The chain combines TRBV19 with TRBJ2-1; TRBD2 aligns across 11 bases. CDR3 length: 14 residues. V was clipped by 9 bases and J by 7 bases; unmatched bases: 8. In germline, CDR1 is LNHDA, CDR2 SQIVND (reference sequence). The CDR3 bases are TGTGCCAGCGAGCGGGTAGCGGGAGGGAATGAGCAGTTCTTC. This gives the protein CASERVAGGNEQFF.

This chain joins TRBV7-2 and TRBJ2-7; 7 bases fit TRBD2. The germline V gene has CDR1 SGHTA and CDR2 FQGNSA. Trimming cost V 6 bases and J 1 base; bases outside gene matches: 9. The CDR3 has 15 residues. The CDR3 spells CASSFSPGGSYEQYV. The DNA of the CDR3 is TGTGCCAGCAGTTTTAGCCCCGGGGGGTCCTACGAGCAGTACGTC.

This clonotype was seen a handful of times. This chain connects TRBV6-2 or TRBV6-3 to TRBJ2-7, with D possibly called TRBD1 or TRBD2 (6 bases each). With 3 bases removed from V and 5 bases from J, the gap between germline ends came to 11 bases. Germline V gene lookup returns CDR1 MNHEY and CDR2 SVGEGT. This CDR3 spans 13 amino acids. In nucleotides, the CDR3 is TGTGCCAGCAGTTATTCGGGGGCCCACGAGCAGTACGTC. Amino acid sequence: CASSYSGAHEQYV.

V gene TRBV2 combines with J gene TRBJ1-1; D ambiguous. The CDR3 is 11 amino acids. V was clipped by 4 bases and J by 4 bases, with 4 bases between them. Germline V gives CDR1 SNHLY, CDR2 FYNNEI. CDR3 loop: CASSAFTEAFF. The CDR3 DNA reads TGTGCCAGCAGTGCCTTCACTGAAGCTTTCTTT.

The chain carries TRBV29-1 and TRBJ2-1, with unresolved D. The CDR3 sequence is 16 residues long. Germline-derived CDR1 and CDR2 are SQVTM and ANQGSEA. Trimming pared 1 base from V and 0 bases from J, leaving 13 bases between. The CDR3: CSVEGLAFSSYNEQFF. As DNA, the CDR3 is TGCAGCGTTGAAGGTTTAGCTTTTAGCTCCTACAATGAGCAGTTCTTC.

This clonotype has ten or more counts. This chain connects TRBV12-3 or TRBV12-4 to TRBJ2-2, with D perhaps TRBD1 (5 bases). Trimming shortened V by 7 bases and J by 0 bases, and 12 bases separated the two germline ends. The CDR3 runs 15 residues. In nucleotides, the CDR3 is TGTGCCAGCACCCTGGACACCGCGAACACCGGGGAGCTGTTTTTT. Translating it yields CASTLDTANTGELFF.